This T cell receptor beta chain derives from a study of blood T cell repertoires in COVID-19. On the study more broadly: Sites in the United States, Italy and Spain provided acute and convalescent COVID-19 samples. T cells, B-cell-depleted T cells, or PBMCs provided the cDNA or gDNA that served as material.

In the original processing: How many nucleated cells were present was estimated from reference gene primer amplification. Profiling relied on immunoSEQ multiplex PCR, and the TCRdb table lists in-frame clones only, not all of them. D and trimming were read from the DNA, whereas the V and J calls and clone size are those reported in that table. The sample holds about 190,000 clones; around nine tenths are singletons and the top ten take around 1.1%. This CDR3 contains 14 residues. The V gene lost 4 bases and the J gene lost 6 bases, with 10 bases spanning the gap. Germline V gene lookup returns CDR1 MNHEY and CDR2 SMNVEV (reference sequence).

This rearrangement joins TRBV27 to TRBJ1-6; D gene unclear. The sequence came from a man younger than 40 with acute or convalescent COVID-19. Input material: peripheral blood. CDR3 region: CASSSAGRNSPLHF. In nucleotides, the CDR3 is TGTGCCAGCAGTTCAGCAGGTCGTAATTCACCCCTCCACTTT.